Listed below are T cell receptor beta chains from one sample, sequenced in a study of T-cell reconstitution after alpha-beta-depleted transplantation in children. From the PCR reads, TCRdb called clonotypes with MiXCR, one entry per CDR3 protein. The sample yields 100,000 or so distinct CDR3 sequences, under 9% seen once. The sequences come from PBMCs, collected before TCRalphabeta/CD19-depleted stem cell transplant. The receptors shown here come from a boy aged 2 to 10 with acute lymphoblastic leukemia, due to receive a stem cell transplant. The CDR3 runs from the conserved cysteine through the conserved F or W. The D gene is left open where the match is weak. The size field is filled for only some rows; it gives once, few, many or a size class.

clone size: -; V gene: TRBV7-9; D gene: -; J gene: TRBJ1-1; CDR3 protein: CASSPVLGHTEAFF; CDR3 DNA: TGTGCCAGCAGCCCAGTATTGGGGCACACTGAAGCTTTCTTT
clone size: many; V gene: TRBV29-1; D gene: TRBD1; J gene: TRBJ2-3; CDR3 protein: CSVDRGTDTQYF; CDR3 DNA: TGCAGCGTGGACAGGGGTACAGATACGCAGTATTTT
clone size: many; V gene: TRBV20-1; D gene: TRBD1; J gene: TRBJ2-2; CDR3 protein: CSARELKGGQGHGELFF; CDR3 DNA: TGCAGTGCTAGAGAATTGAAGGGAGGACAGGGGCACGGGGAGCTGTTTTTT
clone size: -; V gene: TRBV7-9; D gene: -; J gene: TRBJ1-5; CDR3 protein: CASSLVRGPQHF; CDR3 DNA: TGTGCCAGCAGCTTAGTCAGAGGGCCCCAGCATTTT
clone size: few; V gene: TRBV12-3/TRBV12-4; D gene: -; J gene: TRBJ1-6; CDR3 protein: CASSLDVNNSPLHF; CDR3 DNA: TGTGCCAGCAGTTTAGACGTAAATAATTCACCCCTCCACTTT
clone size: many; V gene: TRBV20-1; D gene: -; J gene: TRBJ1-3; CDR3 protein: CSARDPSGNTIYF; CDR3 DNA: TGCAGTGCTAGAGATCCATCTGGAAACACCATATATTTT
clone size: many; V gene: TRBV5-1; D gene: TRBD2; J gene: TRBJ2-5; CDR3 protein: CASGAFGGQETQYF; CDR3 DNA: TGCGCCAGCGGGGCCTTCGGGGGGCAAGAGACCCAGTACTTC
clone size: many; V gene: TRBV2; D gene: -; J gene: TRBJ1-5; CDR3 protein: CASKPVSGSNQPQHF; CDR3 DNA: TGTGCCAGCAAACCAGTATCAGGTAGCAATCAGCCCCAGCATTTT
clone size: many; V gene: TRBV4-1; D gene: -; J gene: TRBJ2-1; CDR3 protein: CASSQDPTMDEQFF; CDR3 DNA: TGCGCCAGCAGCCAGGACCCTACCATGGATGAGCAGTTCTTC
clone size: -; V gene: TRBV29-1; D gene: -; J gene: TRBJ2-3; CDR3 protein: CSADPGGADTQYF; CDR3 DNA: TGCAGCGCTGACCCAGGGGGGGCAGATACGCAGTATTTT
clone size: few; V gene: TRBV24-1; D gene: TRBD2; J gene: TRBJ2-1; CDR3 protein: CATSDSGGTYNEQFF; CDR3 DNA: TGTGCCACCAGTGATTCGGGGGGGACCTACAATGAGCAGTTCTTC
clone size: many; V gene: TRBV12-3/TRBV12-4; D gene: -; J gene: TRBJ2-7; CDR3 protein: CASSPRSTGIEQYF; CDR3 DNA: TGTGCCAGCAGCCCGAGAAGCACAGGGATAGAGCAGTACTTC
clone size: many; V gene: TRBV12-5; D gene: TRBD2; J gene: TRBJ2-3; CDR3 protein: CASGLVTGLAERTDTQYF; CDR3 DNA: TGTGCTAGTGGTTTGGTAACGGGACTAGCTGAACGCACAGATACGCAGTATTTT
clone size: -; V gene: TRBV4-1; D gene: TRBD2; J gene: TRBJ2-7; CDR3 protein: CASSQLAQHSGGAQTYEQYF; CDR3 DNA: TGCGCCAGCAGCCAATTAGCACAACACAGCGGGGGAGCCCAAACCTACGAGCAGTACTTC
clone size: few; V gene: TRBV27; D gene: -; J gene: TRBJ1-2; CDR3 protein: CASSFGRANYGYTF; CDR3 DNA: TGTGCCAGCAGTTTTGGGAGGGCTAACTATGGCTACACCTTC
clone size: few; V gene: TRBV12-3/TRBV12-4; D gene: -; J gene: TRBJ1-5; CDR3 protein: CASSPGTQRDQPQHF; CDR3 DNA: TGTGCCAGCAGCCCCGGCACACAGCGGGATCAGCCCCAGCATTTT
clone size: few; V gene: TRBV28; D gene: -; J gene: TRBJ2-2; CDR3 protein: CASSLLGLTGELFF; CDR3 DNA: TGTGCCAGCAGTTTATTAGGGCTAACCGGGGAGCTGTTTTTT
clone size: many; V gene: TRBV27; D gene: -; J gene: TRBJ1-6; CDR3 protein: CASSLQDGAHSPLHF; CDR3 DNA: TGTGCCAGCAGTTTACAGGATGGTGCCCATTCACCCCTCCACTTT
clone size: few; V gene: TRBV20-1; D gene: -; J gene: TRBJ1-6; CDR3 protein: CSAEAGRRVNSPLHF; CDR3 DNA: TGCAGTGCTGAGGCGGGCAGAAGGGTTAATTCACCCCTCCACTTT
clone size: few; V gene: TRBV6-1; D gene: TRBD2; J gene: TRBJ2-3; CDR3 protein: CASRIAGGRDTQYF; CDR3 DNA: TGTGCCAGCAGGATAGCGGGGGGGCGGGATACGCAGTATTTT
clone size: few; V gene: TRBV27; D gene: TRBD1; J gene: TRBJ1-1; CDR3 protein: CASSIQGGAEAFF; CDR3 DNA: TGTGCCAGCAGTATACAGGGGGGGGCTGAAGCTTTCTTT
clone size: -; V gene: TRBV12-3/TRBV12-4; D gene: TRBD1; J gene: TRBJ1-5; CDR3 protein: CTSCLGRGQGAPSNQPQHF; CDR3 DNA: TGTACCAGCTGTTTAGGTCGGGGACAGGGGGCCCCCAGCAATCAGCCCCAGCATTTT
clone size: -; V gene: TRBV7-9; D gene: TRBD2; J gene: TRBJ2-7; CDR3 protein: CAARTSASYEQYF; CDR3 DNA: TGTGCCGCCCGGACTAGCGCATCCTACGAGCAGTACTTC
clone size: many; V gene: TRBV27; D gene: -; J gene: TRBJ2-7; CDR3 protein: CASSSTGPSYEQYF; CDR3 DNA: TGTGCCAGCAGTTCGACTGGCCCGTCCTACGAGCAGTACTTC
clone size: -; V gene: TRBV15; D gene: -; J gene: TRBJ1-1; CDR3 protein: CATSRGPGVTNTEAFF; CDR3 DNA: TGTGCCACCAGCAGAGGCCCAGGGGTTACGAACACTGAAGCTTTCTTT
clone size: many; V gene: TRBV4-2; D gene: -; J gene: TRBJ1-1; CDR3 protein: CASSPTERMNTEAFF; CDR3 DNA: TGTGCCAGCAGCCCTACCGAACGCATGAACACTGAAGCTTTCTTT
clone size: -; V gene: TRBV6-1; D gene: -; J gene: TRBJ2-7; CDR3 protein: CASSEWGDSSYEQYF; CDR3 DNA: TGTGCCAGCAGTGAATGGGGCGACAGCTCCTACGAGCAGTACTTC
clone size: -; V gene: TRBV4-3; D gene: -; J gene: TRBJ2-3; CDR3 protein: CASSQDGPGVTDTQYF; CDR3 DNA: TGCGCCAGCAGCCAAGATGGGCCGGGGGTCACAGATACGCAGTATTTT
clone size: -; V gene: TRBV6-5; D gene: -; J gene: TRBJ1-1; CDR3 protein: CASSYLAGLNTEAFF; CDR3 DNA: TGTGCCAGCAGTTACCTCGCAGGGTTGAACACTGAAGCTTTCTTT